The 5 T cell receptor beta chains in this list originate from one sample, sequenced in a study of T-cell memory formation after mild COVID-19. Each CDR3 protein is one row after TCRdb ran MiXCR on the 5' RACE reads. The sample yields roughly 120,000 distinct CDR3 sequences, about a sixth seen once. The sequencing sample was made of PBMCs or a T cell subset sorted from them (not recorded which). The receptors come from an adult woman who had mild COVID-19 (a few samples of this study predate the infection). Cell type and time point are not known.

This CDR3 is CASSPRLAVFGEQFF. The CDR3 DNA follows: TGCGCCAGCAGCCCTCGACTAGCGGTCTTTGGTGAGCAGTTCTTC. This chain uses TRBV4-1 with TRBJ2-1, with 9 bases aligning to TRBD2. Trimming took 4 bases from V and 9 from J; bases not matched to a gene: 10. Germline-derived CDR1 and CDR2 are MGHRA and YSYEKL. The CDR3 is 15 residues long.

This clonotype was seen a single time. The gene calls are TRBV5-1 and TRBJ2-1, with 10 bases matching TRBD1. The CDR3 spans 13 residues. In germline, CDR1 is SGHRS, CDR2 YFSETQ. After removal of 0 bases from V and 15 bases from J, the junction contained 6 bases not matched to a gene. CDR3 DNA sequence: TGCGCCAGCAGCTTGGGGGACAGGGGCGACCGGTTCTTC. This gives the protein CASSLGDRGDRFF.

The rearrangement links TRBV6-5 to TRBJ2-3; 10 positions agree with TRBD2. The germline V gene encodes CDR1 MNHEY and CDR2 SVGAGI. The CDR3 sequence is 16 residues long. V was clipped by 1 base and J by 5 bases; unmatched bases: 6. This CDR3 is CASSYFPSGGGDTQYF. As DNA, the CDR3 is TGTGCCAGCAGTTACTTTCCTAGCGGGGGTGGAGATACGCAGTATTTT.

The V gene is TRBV5-1, the J gene TRBJ2-7; 13 bases match TRBD2. J lost 3 bases, V lost 3 bases, and 6 bases had no gene match. Germline values: CDR1 SGHRS, CDR2 YFSETQ. The CDR3 sequence is 16 residues long. CDR3 nucleotides: TGCGCCAGCAGCTCCTTACTAGCGGGAGGGCGCTACGAGCAGTACTTC. This translates into CASSSLLAGGRYEQYF.

This clonotype has a handful of counts. V is TRBV12-3 or TRBV12-4 and J is TRBJ1-1; no clear D gene. Trimming took 2 bases from V and 0 from J, leaving 7 bases between them. The CDR3 covers 14 residues. The DNA for the CDR3 is TGTGCCAGCAGTTTAAGAGTCATGAACACTGAAGCTTTCTTT. Translating gives CASSLRVMNTEAFF.